Listed below are T cell receptor beta chains from one sample, sequenced in a study of OX40 agonist ivuxolimab in advanced cancers. Method: immunoSEQ multiplex PCR; TCRdb's copy keeps in-frame clones and lacks some. This table has tens of thousands of clones, almost 85% appearing once. The sample in question was CD4+ or CD8+ T cells sorted from blood, obtained in a trial of the OX40 agonist ivuxolimab. Receptors originate from an adult with an advanced solid tumor such as melanoma, head and neck, liver or kidney cancer. Both conserved end residues are part of each CDR3. A D gene is named only where the DNA matches it firmly. For some rows the clone size is stated as once, few or many, or as a class when expanded; others skip it.

>few|TRBV7-6|TRBJ1-2|.
CASSAGYGYTF
TGTGCCAGCAGCGCAGGCTATGGCTACACCTTC
>few|TRBV25-1|TRBJ2-1|.
CASSGGTRYNEQFF
TGTGCCAGCAGTGGGGGAACCAGGTACAATGAGCAGTTCTTC
>few|TRBV2|TRBJ2-7|.
CASSVTGAGTRFRSSLDEQYF
TGTGCCAGCAGTGTGACAGGGGCCGGGACTAGATTCCGCTCCTCTCTGGACGAGCAGTACTTC
>.|TRBV29-1|TRBJ2-7|.
CSVIRDGNSYEQYF
TGCAGCGTTATCCGGGACGGAAACTCCTACGAGCAGTACTTC
>.|TRBV7-6|TRBJ1-1|TRBD1
CASSTGGINTEAFF
TGTGCCAGCAGTACAGGGGGCATTAACACTGAAGCTTTCTTT
>.|TRBV6-1|TRBJ2-3|TRBD2
CASRVLAASFDTQYF
TGTGCCAGCAGGGTACTAGCGGCCTCCTTTGATACGCAGTATTTT
>.|TRBV10-3|TRBJ2-7|.
CAISAGRDPSSYEQYF
TGTGCCATCAGTGCAGGCCGGGACCCGAGCTCCTACGAGCAGTACTTC
>few|TRBV5-6|TRBJ1-5|TRBD1
CASSLWTGYSNQPQHF
TGTGCCAGCAGCTTGTGGACAGGGTATAGCAATCAGCCCCAGCATTTT
>.|TRBV7-9|TRBJ2-7|.
CATSDSLLPEQYF
TGTGCCACCTCGGACAGCCTCCTTCCCGAGCAGTACTTC
>.|TRBV7-9|TRBJ2-7|.
CASSLVRQGTYEQYF
TGTGCCAGCAGCTTAGTTCGCCAGGGCACCTACGAGCAGTACTTC
>.|TRBV7-8|TRBJ2-1|.
CAGGRTYNEQFF
TGTGCCGGGGGGCGCACCTACAATGAGCAGTTCTTC
>few|TRBV7-9|TRBJ2-3|.
CASSLGSTDTQYF
TGTGCCAGCAGCTTAGGGAGCACAGATACGCAGTATTTT
>.|TRBV30|TRBJ1-1|.
CAWILPVEAFF
TGTGCCTGGATTCTTCCTGTTGAAGCTTTCTTT
>.|TRBV11-3|TRBJ2-7|TRBD2
CASSITSGPSYEQYF
TGTGCCAGCAGCATTACTAGCGGGCCTTCCTACGAGCAGTACTTC
>.|TRBV19|TRBJ2-2|.
CASSTGTHNTGELFF
TGTGCCAGTAGTACGGGGACACATAACACCGGGGAGCTGTTTTTT
>once|TRBV19|TRBJ1-2|.
CASSTSLTAYGYTF
TGTGCCAGTAGTACAAGCCTCACGGCCTATGGCTACACCTTC
>.|TRBV28|TRBJ1-2|.
CASTPGHAYYGYTF
TGTGCCAGCACCCCGGGACACGCTTACTATGGCTACACCTTC
>.|TRBV27|TRBJ2-2|TRBD1
CASSLKGTVTNTGELFF
TGTGCCAGCAGTTTAAAAGGGACAGTTACAAACACCGGGGAGCTGTTTTTT
>.|TRBV4-3|TRBJ1-1|TRBD1
CASSLDRGTEAFF
TGCGCCAGCAGCTTAGACAGGGGCACTGAAGCTTTCTTT
>.|TRBV11-1|TRBJ2-5|TRBD2
CASMRGLLAGPMRGETQYF
TGTGCCAGCATGCGGGGCCTACTAGCGGGCCCCATGAGAGGAGAGACCCAGTACTTC
>.|TRBV28|TRBJ2-5|TRBD2
CASSLAVAGAQETQYF
TGTGCCAGCAGTTTAGCAGTAGCGGGGGCCCAAGAGACCCAGTACTTC
>.|TRBV7-6|TRBJ1-1|.
CASSALDSLNTEAFF
TGTGCCAGCAGCGCTCTTGACAGCTTGAACACTGAAGCTTTCTTT
>once|TRBV19|TRBJ2-7|TRBD1
CASSIDPSGTGALDEQYF
TGTGCCAGTAGTATAGACCCCTCCGGAACAGGGGCCCTTGACGAGCAGTACTTC
>.|TRBV30|TRBJ2-3|.
CAWSLGATVGDTQYF
TGTGCCTGGTCCCTCGGCGCCACAGTTGGAGATACGCAGTATTTT
>.|TRBV7-2|TRBJ2-2|.
CASSLYIPLIHTGELFF
TGTGCCAGCAGCTTATACATCCCCCTGATCCACACCGGGGAGCTGTTTTTT
>.|TRBV2|TRBJ1-3|.
CASSEATGLSGNTIYF
TGTGCCAGCAGTGAAGCAACAGGGCTCTCTGGAAACACCATATATTTT
>few|TRBV2|TRBJ1-1|TRBD1
CASSPISDRANTEAFF
TGTGCCAGCAGTCCGATTTCGGACAGGGCGAACACTGAAGCTTTCTTT
>.|TRBV29-1|TRBJ2-7|.
CSVVADRYEQYF
TGCAGCGTTGTTGCAGATCGGTACGAGCAGTACTTC
>once|TRBV21-1|TRBJ2-1|.
CASTLRLAGGPFYEQFF
TGTGCCAGCACCCTTAGACTAGCGGGAGGGCCCTTTTATGAGCAGTTCTTC
>.|TRBV5-1|TRBJ1-2|.
CASSDGRSIGPSGGYTF
TGCGCCAGCAGCGATGGGAGATCGATTGGACCGTCGGGTGGCTACACCTTC
>.|TRBV11-2|TRBJ1-2|.
CASSPDGDYGYTF
TGTGCCAGCAGCCCGGACGGAGACTATGGCTACACCTTC
>.|TRBV19|TRBJ2-7|TRBD1
CASSPTTGGFEQYF
TGTGCCAGTAGTCCCACAACAGGGGGCTTCGAGCAGTACTTC
>medium-sized|TRBV4-2|TRBJ1-2|.
CASSPDKIPNYGYTF
TGTGCCAGCAGCCCGGACAAGATCCCTAACTATGGCTACACCTTC
>.|TRBV30|TRBJ2-7|.
CAWSVSGDEQYF
TGTGCCTGGAGTGTAAGTGGAGACGAGCAGTACTTC
>.|TRBV7-9|TRBJ1-4|.
CAVRGRDNEKLFF
TGTGCAGTTAGGGGCAGAGATAATGAAAAACTGTTTTTT
>.|TRBV5-6|TRBJ2-7|.
CASSYGSLGEQYF
TGTGCCAGCAGTTACGGGAGCCTTGGCGAGCAGTACTTC